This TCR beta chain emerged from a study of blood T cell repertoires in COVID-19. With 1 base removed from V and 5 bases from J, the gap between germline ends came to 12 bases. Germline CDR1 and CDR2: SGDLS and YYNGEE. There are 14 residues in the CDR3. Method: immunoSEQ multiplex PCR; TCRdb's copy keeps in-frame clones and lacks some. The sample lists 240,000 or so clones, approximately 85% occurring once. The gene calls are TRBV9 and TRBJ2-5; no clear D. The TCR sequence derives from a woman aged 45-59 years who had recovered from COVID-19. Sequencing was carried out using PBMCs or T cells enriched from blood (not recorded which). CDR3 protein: CASSVQTGSETQYF. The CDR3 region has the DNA TGTGCCAGCAGCGTACAGACTGGTTCGGAGACCCAGTACTTC.